The rows below give T cell receptor beta chains drawn from one sample of a study of beta chain features in type 1 diabetes. Sequencing used immunoSEQ multiplex PCR; TCRdb keeps in-frame clones, though not all of them. The table records about 650,000 clones, around 12% of them present only once. Sequencing used naive CD4+ T cells from blood. The origin of the receptors is a man aged 30 to 45 with type 1 diabetes. Each CDR3 is given with its conserved first and last residue. The D gene is left open where the match is weak. Size values are once, few and many counts, or a class for expanded clones, and some rows have none.

J	V	D	size	CDR3	DNA
TRBJ2-3	TRBV5-1	TRBD1	-	CASSFGQERTDTQYF	TGCGCCAGCAGCTTTGGACAGGAAAGGACAGATACGCAGTATTTT
TRBJ1-2	TRBV20-1	-	few	CSVPEGYGYTF	TGCAGTGTTCCCGAGGGGTATGGCTACACCTTC
TRBJ2-7	TRBV28	TRBD1	few	CASSSGQGASYEQYF	TGTGCCAGCAGTTCCGGACAGGGAGCGTCCTACGAGCAGTACTTC
TRBJ2-5	TRBV7-9	-	few	CASSLIPQETQYF	TGTGCCAGCAGCTTAATCCCTCAAGAGACCCAGTACTTC
TRBJ1-1	TRBV7-9	-	few	CASSYLGNTEAFF	TGTGCCAGCAGCTACCTAGGGAACACTGAAGCTTTCTTT
TRBJ2-3	TRBV4-2	TRBD2	few	CASSQDTTSADTQYF	TGTGCCAGCAGCCAAGATACGACTAGCGCAGATACGCAGTATTTT
TRBJ1-4	TRBV30	-	-	CAWSVRPSGTNEKLFF	TGTGCCTGGAGTGTACGTCCGTCTGGAACCAATGAAAAACTGTTTTTT
TRBJ2-2	TRBV29-1	-	few	CSVHLGPTGELFF	TGCAGCGTCCACCTCGGTCCCACCGGGGAGCTGTTTTTT
TRBJ1-4	TRBV28	-	few	CASSITTGGWKKLFF	TGTGCCAGCAGTATTACGACGGGAGGATGGAAAAAACTGTTTTTT
TRBJ2-2	TRBV18	-	-	CASSQTGTTNTGELFF	TGTGCCAGCTCACAGACCGGGACAACGAACACCGGGGAGCTGTTTTTT
TRBJ2-1	TRBV5-1	-	few	CASSSTLANSYNEQFF	TGCGCCAGCAGCTCAACTCTAGCGAACTCCTACAATGAGCAGTTCTTC
TRBJ2-5	TRBV7-2	TRBD1	-	CASSGTGQETQYF	TGTGCCAGCAGCGGGACAGGGCAAGAGACCCAGTACTTC
TRBJ2-1	TRBV9	-	few	CASSVGPSYEQFF	TGTGCCAGCAGCGTAGGGCCCAGCTATGAGCAGTTCTTC
TRBJ1-1	TRBV19	-	few	CASSLPGQLTKNTEAFF	TGTGCCAGTAGTCTTCCGGGACAACTAACAAAGAACACTGAAGCTTTCTTT
TRBJ2-5	TRBV11-2	-	-	CASSLVEGQGEETQYF	TGTGCCAGCAGCTTAGTCGAGGGGCAGGGTGAGGAGACCCAGTACTTC
TRBJ2-1	TRBV4-3	-	few	CASSQENSPGSVYEQFF	TGCGCCAGCAGCCAAGAAAACTCTCCGGGGAGTGTGTATGAGCAGTTCTTC
TRBJ2-1	TRBV28	TRBD1	-	CASTPGGQGAYNEQFF	TGTGCCAGCACTCCTGGGGGACAGGGGGCCTACAATGAGCAGTTCTTC
TRBJ2-4	TRBV5-4	-	-	CASSLDSSGKNIQYF	TGTGCCAGCAGCTTGGACAGCTCCGGCAAAAACATTCAGTACTTC
TRBJ2-6	TRBV27	-	-	CASRVGANGANVLTF	TGTGCCAGCCGTGTAGGGGCAAATGGGGCCAACGTCCTGACTTTC
TRBJ2-3	TRBV18	-	few	CASSPREADTQYF	TGTGCCAGCTCACCCAGGGAAGCAGATACGCAGTATTTT
TRBJ1-4	TRBV7-9	-	few	CASSPSTGYEKLFF	TGTGCCAGCAGCCCAAGTACAGGGTATGAAAAACTGTTTTTT
TRBJ2-7	TRBV28	-	-	CASKRTAYEQYF	TGTGCCAGCAAGAGGACAGCCTACGAGCAGTACTTC
TRBJ1-2	TRBV7-2	TRBD1	-	CASSLFEQGGGYTF	TGTGCCAGCAGCTTATTCGAACAGGGGGGTGGCTACACCTTC
TRBJ2-2	TRBV15	-	-	CATSSLRGSGAGELFF	TGTGCCACCAGCAGTCTGCGGGGCTCCGGTGCCGGGGAGCTGTTTTTT
TRBJ2-7	TRBV28	-	-	CASSQGGPRTYEQYF	TGTGCCAGCAGCCAGGGGGGGCCTCGTACCTACGAGCAGTACTTC
TRBJ2-5	TRBV6-1	-	-	CASSDWRKETQYF	TGTGCCAGCAGTGACTGGAGAAAAGAGACCCAGTACTTC
TRBJ2-2	TRBV2	-	few	CASSPSGTGELFF	TGTGCCAGCAGTCCCTCAGGCACCGGGGAGCTGTTTTTT
TRBJ1-4	TRBV18	-	few	CASSPKGATNEKLFF	TGTGCCAGCTCACCGAAGGGGGCAACTAATGAAAAACTGTTTTTT
TRBJ1-5	TRBV9	TRBD1	-	CASSVTGDEQPQHF	TGTGCCAGCAGCGTGACAGGGGATGAGCAGCCCCAGCATTTT
TRBJ2-5	TRBV7-2	-	-	CASSSGIQETQYF	TGTGCCAGCAGCTCAGGGATCCAAGAGACCCAGTACTTC
TRBJ2-5	TRBV19	-	-	CASNRDGTQYF	TGTGCCAGTAACAGGGACGGGACCCAGTACTTC
TRBJ2-2	TRBV10-3	TRBD1	few	CAISETHRGRTGELFF	TGTGCCATCAGTGAGACCCACAGGGGGAGGACCGGGGAGCTGTTTTTT
TRBJ2-5	TRBV2	-	-	CASSEERRATLYQETQYF	TGTGCCAGCAGTGAAGAAAGGCGAGCTACTCTTTACCAAGAGACCCAGTACTTC
TRBJ2-7	TRBV29-1	-	-	CSVETPSGEQYF	TGCAGCGTTGAAACCCCCTCCGGTGAGCAGTACTTC
TRBJ2-1	TRBV5-4	TRBD2	few	CASSLDGTSGGHNEQFF	TGTGCCAGCAGCTTGGATGGGACTAGCGGGGGGCACAATGAGCAGTTCTTC
TRBJ1-6	TRBV2	-	few	CASSEFRGVSPLHF	TGTGCCAGCAGTGAATTCAGGGGCGTTTCACCCCTCCACTTT
TRBJ2-7	TRBV5-6	-	-	CASSLGYEQYF	TGTGCCAGCAGCTTGGGGTACGAGCAGTACTTC
TRBJ1-3	TRBV2	TRBD1	-	CASSLQGPISGNTIYF	TGTGCCAGCAGTCTACAGGGGCCCATCTCTGGAAACACCATATATTTT
TRBJ1-6	TRBV7-2	-	-	CASSRTAINPPLHF	TGTGCCAGCAGTCGGACAGCGATCAATCCACCCCTCCACTTT
TRBJ2-7	TRBV5-1	-	few	CASSRNTPYEQYF	TGCGCCAGCAGCCGGAATACCCCCTACGAGCAGTACTTC
TRBJ2-7	TRBV10-3	TRBD1	-	CASSVSGQVPLQYF	TGTGCCAGCAGTGTATCGGGACAGGTGCCGTTGCAGTACTTC
TRBJ2-5	TRBV5-6	TRBD2	-	CASSEGLAETQYF	TGTGCCAGCAGCGAGGGACTAGCGGAGACCCAGTACTTC
TRBJ2-1	TRBV28	TRBD2	few	CASSEAGERLWNEQFF	TGTGCCAGCAGTGAGGCGGGGGAGCGTCTATGGAATGAGCAGTTCTTC
TRBJ2-2	TRBV5-4	TRBD1	few	CASSPPGGANTGELFF	TGTGCCAGCAGTCCCCCAGGGGGCGCGAACACCGGGGAGCTGTTTTTT
TRBJ2-7	TRBV29-1	TRBD1	-	CSVDEQGSSYEQYF	TGCAGCGTTGATGAACAGGGGAGCTCCTACGAGCAGTACTTC
TRBJ2-2	TRBV27	TRBD1	-	CASRALRGTGHGSNTGELFF	TGTGCCAGCAGAGCCTTGCGTGGGACAGGACATGGTTCGAACACCGGGGAGCTGTTTTTT